These 9 T cell receptor beta chains were all obtained from the same sample, sequenced in a study of Graves' ophthalmopathy and Graves' hyperthyroidism (dated by TCRdb to the late 2010s). TCRdb lists the instrument as Illumina HiSeq 2000. TCR beta CDR3 regions were amplified from RNA transcripts for repertoire sequencing. The first round of RT-PCR was done with HTBI primers and the Qiagen OneStep RT-PCR kit, and was followed by a second round of multiplex PCR, then size selection and purification. In-frame beta chains were kept once TCRdb had trimmed the public reads at Q25 with fastp and called clones with MiXCR. One record per CDR3 amino acid sequence lists the most common genes and DNA. In all, the sample holds a few hundred thousand distinct CDR3 sequences, and 15% of those were seen once. Of the sample, 5.5% to 8% is held by the ten largest clones. The sequenced material came from peripheral blood. The receptor source for this set is a woman between 18 and 29 years old with stable Graves' hyperthyroidism. Donor details come from another sample of the same person, matched by shared clones.

The genes are TRBV5-1 and TRBJ2-7; 10 positions match TRBD2. Trimming removed 4 bases from V and 11 bases from J; junction bases left unmatched: 15. Per the germline V gene, CDR1 is SGHRS and CDR2 is YFSETQ. The CDR3 loop spans 15 amino acids. The DNA for the CDR3 is TGCGCCAGCAGCATCGACAGCGGGGGGGCCAAGCCTGAGTACTTC. Protein: CASSIDSGGAKPEYF.

The rearrangement uses TRBV24-1 and TRBJ2-5; 9 positions agree with TRBD1. The CDR3 extends over 16 amino acids. CDR1 KGHDR and CDR2 SFDVKD come from the germline V gene. Trimming removed 1 base from V and 5 bases from J; junction bases left unmatched: 7. The CDR3, as DNA: TGTGCCACCAGTGATTTCAGAGGGACAGGGTGGGAGACCCAGTACTTC. Amino acid sequence: CATSDFRGTGWETQYF.

This clonotype was recorded many times. CDR3 protein: CASSSILSGGPDEQYF. CDR3 sequence (DNA): TGTGCCAGCAGTTCTATCCTTTCGGGGGGCCCAGACGAGCAGTACTTC. This chain joins TRBV12-3 or TRBV12-4 and TRBJ2-7, with a possible D match to TRBD2 (7 bases). CDR3 size: 16 residues. Trimming removed 4 bases from V and 5 bases from J, with 21 bases in between.

At least ten counts were recorded for this clonotype. The chain carries TRBV11-2 and TRBJ2-5; D might be TRBD2 (6 bases). The CDR3 totals 15 residues. The germline V gene encodes CDR1 SGHAT and CDR2 FQNNGV. Trimming removed 2 bases from V and 7 bases from J, with 17 bases in between. The CDR3 DNA follows: TGTGCCAGCAGCTTAAGGTCGGCTAGCGAAGGGACCCAGTACTTC. As protein: CASSLRSASEGTQYF.

There are many counts of this clonotype. The V and J genes are TRBV20-1 and TRBJ2-5, with D perhaps TRBD1 (5 bases). The CDR3 covers 14 residues. Per the germline V gene, CDR1 is DFQATT and CDR2 is SNEGSKA (reference sequence). V lost 5 bases to trimming and J lost 2 bases, with 15 bases between them. CDR3 sequence: CSALLGSGQETQYF. CDR3 DNA sequence: TGCAGTGCTCTTTTGGGGTCAGGGCAAGAGACCCAGTACTTC.

There are many counts of this clonotype. The DNA for the CDR3 is TGTGCCAGCAGGCTTCTACAGGGGGGCGAGCAGTACTTC. Protein product: CASRLLQGGEQYF. V and J are TRBV12-3 or TRBV12-4 and TRBJ2-7; 8 positions match TRBD1. The CDR3 covers 13 residues. Trimming cost V 6 bases and J 6 bases; bases outside gene matches: 7.

Ten or more counts support this clonotype. The V and J genes are TRBV5-6 and TRBJ1-1, with D possibly being TRBD1 (5 bases). CDR3 size: 14 residues. Germline values: CDR1 SGHDT, CDR2 YYEEEE. The V gene lost 2 bases and the J gene lost 7 bases, with 15 bases spanning the gap. CDR3 bases: TGTGCCAGCAGCTTCCGGGGAACAAGGGGTGAAGCTTTCTTT. This codes for CASSFRGTRGEAFF.

A few counts support this clonotype. The chain has TRBV14 and TRBJ2-2, with D hard to call. V lost 2 bases and J lost 4, with 17 bases in between. The CDR3 sequence is 17 residues long. Germline V gene lookup returns CDR1 SGHDN and CDR2 FVKESK. The CDR3 spells CASSQTRSVFGTGELFF. DNA for the CDR3: TGTGCCAGCAGCCAAACCAGATCGGTATTTGGCACCGGGGAGCTGTTTTTT.

This clonotype was recorded many times. The V and J genes are TRBV12-3 or TRBV12-4 and TRBJ1-3; D not resolved. V lost 7 bases, J lost 4 bases, and 11 bases lay in between. This CDR3 has 13 residues. CDR3 nucleotide sequence: TGTGCCAGCACCCTAAGAAGGGGAAACACCATATATTTT. This codes for CASTLRRGNTIYF.